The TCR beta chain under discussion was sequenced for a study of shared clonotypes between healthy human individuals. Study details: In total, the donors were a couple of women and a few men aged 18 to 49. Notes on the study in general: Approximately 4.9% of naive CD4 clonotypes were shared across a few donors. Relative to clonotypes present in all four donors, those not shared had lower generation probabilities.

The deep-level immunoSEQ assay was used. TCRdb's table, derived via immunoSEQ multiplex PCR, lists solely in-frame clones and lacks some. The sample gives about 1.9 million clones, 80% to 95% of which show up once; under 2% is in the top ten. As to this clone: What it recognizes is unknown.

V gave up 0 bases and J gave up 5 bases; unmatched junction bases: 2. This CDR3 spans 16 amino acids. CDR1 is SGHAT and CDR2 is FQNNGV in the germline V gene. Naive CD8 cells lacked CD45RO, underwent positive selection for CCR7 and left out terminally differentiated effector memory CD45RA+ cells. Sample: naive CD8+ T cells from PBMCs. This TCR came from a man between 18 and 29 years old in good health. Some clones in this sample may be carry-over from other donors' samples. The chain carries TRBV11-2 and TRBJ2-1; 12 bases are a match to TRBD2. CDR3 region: CASSLDRLAGDNEQFF. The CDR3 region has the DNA TGTGCCAGCAGCTTAGACAGACTAGCGGGGGACAATGAGCAGTTCTTC.